This T cell receptor beta chain was retrieved from a study of blood T cell repertoires in COVID-19. Looking at the study overall: Samples representing acute and convalescent COVID-19 were sourced from the United States, Italy and Spain. T cells, B-cell-depleted T cells, or PBMCs provided the cDNA or gDNA that served as material.

Participants, about 18 to 95 years old, spanned under 25 US areas. Trimming at V came to 4 bases and at J to 3 bases, leaving 6 bases not matched to a gene. This CDR3 comprises 15 residues. The germline V gene encodes CDR1 SGHRS and CDR2 YFSETQ. The protocol was immunoSEQ multiplex PCR, while the TCRdb copy is restricted to in-frame clones and leaves out a portion. Of fewer than 200,000 clones in the sample, 79% were seen once. Sequenced: PBMCs or T cells enriched from blood (not recorded which). This receptor was taken from a woman aged 70-85 years in a cohort exposed to, infected with or recovered from COVID-19 (not recorded which). The chain carries TRBV5-1 and TRBJ2-5; 10 nucleotides agree with TRBD1. The CDR3 sequence is CASSPTGTGEETQYF. In nucleotides, the CDR3 is TGCGCCAGCAGCCCCACCGGGACAGGGGAAGAGACCCAGTACTTC.